The T cell receptor (beta chain) described here comes from a study of cytomegalovirus exposure and HLA in healthy donors. Overall study findings and caveats: TCR association rates varied by HLA locus in a later analysis, with DRB1 highest and HLA-C lowest. The authors later found most CMV-associated TCR beta chains appeared HLA-restricted.

The PCR was carried out with 60 Vbeta primers and 13 Jbeta primers. Original processing methods: There were about 80 million unique TCR beta chains by a later count, and about 12 million of them were shared. Here immunoSEQ multiplex PCR was the method, and the copy in TCRdb shows in-frame clones only, minus some. Clone size and the V and J calls come from that table; the DNA yielded D and trimming. The data contain 100,000 to 140,000 clones, around 76% of them seen just once; the ten biggest clones take up about 2.5%. Concerning this clone itself: As yet, its antigen is unknown.

This TCR was sampled from a man aged 25 to 40 in good health and CMV-seropositive. The sequenced sample consisted of PBMCs.

In DNA, the CDR3 is TGTGCCAGCAGCTTGGTAGAGGGATGGGGCTACACCTTC. Amino acids: CASSLVEGWGYTF. The chain joins TRBV5-6 to TRBJ1-2; unclear D gene. Germline V CDR1 and CDR2: SGHDT, YYEEEE. This CDR3 contains 13 residues. The germline V and J ends were trimmed by 0 bases and 8 bases, with 11 bases remaining between them. Based on the CDR3 plus reference TRBV5-6 and TRBJ1-2, the full variable domain is DAGVTQSPTHLIKTRGQQVTLRCSPKSGHDTVSWYQQALGQGPQFIFQYYEEEERQRGNFPDRFSGHQFPNYSSELNVNALLLGDSALYLCASSLVEGWGYTFGSGTRLTVV.